Below are 29 T cell receptor beta chains sequenced from a single sample in a study of T cell changes during pregnancy in multiple sclerosis. Libraries were prepared by immunoSEQ multiplex PCR; TCRdb keeps only in-frame clonotypes and omits some of them. The sample lists 45,000 to 60,000 clones, 90% seen once, with 3% to 3.5% in the top ten. The starting material was CD8+ T cells from peripheral blood mononuclear cells, obtained before pregnancy. The receptor source for this set is a female donor with multiple sclerosis, enrolled in a pregnancy study.

The V gene is TRBV4-1, the J gene TRBJ1-5; D unclear. Germline assignment: CDR1 MGHRA and CDR2 YSYEKL. The V end was cut by 0 bases, the J end by 4 bases, with 13 bases between. The length of the CDR3 is 16 residues. CDR3 region: CASSQEPGLGNQPQHF. The CDR3 coding sequence is TGCGCCAGCAGCCAAGAACCAGGCCTTGGGAATCAGCCCCAGCATTTT.

The CDR3 is CASSLEGQVVQRGANVLTF. CDR3 DNA: TGCGCCAGCAGCTTGGAGGGACAGGTCGTTCAACGTGGGGCCAACGTCCTGACTTTC. This chain uses TRBV5-1 with TRBJ2-6, with 8 bases identical to TRBD1. Germline-derived CDR1 and CDR2 are SGHRS and YFSETQ. With V trimmed by 0 bases and J by 3 bases, 11 bases remained unmatched. The CDR3 is 19 residues long.

This clone was seen once. The rearrangement uses TRBV27 and TRBJ2-3; 12 bases fit TRBD2. CDR3 length: 18 amino acids. Germline trimming cut 5 bases from V and 2 bases from J; bases unmatched to any gene: 11. Germline assignment: CDR1 MNHEY and CDR2 SMNVEV (reference sequence). The CDR3 sequence is CASSNRLAGVPFTDTQYF. As DNA, the CDR3 is TGTGCCAGCAGTAACAGACTAGCGGGGGTTCCATTCACAGATACGCAGTATTTT.

CDR3 in DNA: TGTGCCAGCAGCCCGACCAGCGGGGGCCGCACAGATACGCAGTATTTT. Protein sequence: CASSPTSGGRTDTQYF. The rearrangement uses TRBV5-6 and TRBJ2-3; 8 nucleotides align to TRBD2. Trimming cost V 4 bases and J 1 base; bases outside gene matches: 8. Looked up from germline, CDR1 is SGHDT and CDR2 is YYEEEE. The CDR3 runs 16 residues.

The chain uses TRBV4-1 and TRBJ1-1; 9 nucleotides line up with TRBD1. The CDR3 is made up of 15 amino acids. V trimming: 4 bases; J trimming: 3 bases; junction bases outside the gene matches: 6. Germline CDR1 reads MGHRA; CDR2 reads YSYEKL. The CDR3 nucleotides read TGCGCCAGCAGCCCCTCTCGGACAGGGGACACTGAAGCTTTCTTT. Encoded protein: CASSPSRTGDTEAFF.

CDR3 nucleotides: TGTGCCAGCAAGGCCGGACTCCCGCTTTCCGGCTACACCTTC. It specifies CASKAGLPLSGYTF. The chain has TRBV27 and TRBJ1-2; D remains unclear. CDR1 MNHEY and CDR2 SMNVEV come from the germline V gene (reference sequence). Trimming stripped 7 bases from V and 8 bases from J, with 20 bases between. The CDR3 is 14 amino acids.

The chain links TRBV25-1 to TRBJ2-5; 8 nucleotides match TRBD1. Germline CDR1 is MGHDK and CDR2 is SYGVNS. V shed 7 bases and J 5 bases; nucleotides not matched to a gene: 6. The CDR3 is made up of 13 amino acids. The CDR3 sequence: CASTGQGKETQYF. CDR3 DNA: TGTGCCAGCACAGGACAGGGAAAGGAGACCCAGTACTTC. The full variable domain, rest sourced from reference TRBV25-1 and TRBJ2-5, is EADIYQTPRYLVIGTGKKITLECSQTMGHDKMYWYQQDPGMELHLIHYSYGVNSTEKGDLSSESTVSRIRTEHFPLTLESARPSHTSQYLCASTGQGKETQYFGPGTRLLVL.

The genes are TRBV7-3 and TRBJ2-1; 7 bases are a match to TRBD2. The ends lost 1 base at V and 5 bases at J; junction bases unmatched: 17. Germline loops: CDR1 SGHTA, CDR2 FQGTGA. The CDR3 consists of 19 residues. The CDR3 loop reads CASSLSIVGQRGTDNEQFF. DNA for the CDR3: TGTGCCAGCAGCTTAAGCATCGTCGGTCAGCGGGGCACAGACAATGAGCAGTTCTTC.

The chain is built from TRBV10-3 and TRBJ2-2; D possibly corresponds to TRBD1 (6 bases). Germline CDR1 ENHRY, CDR2 SYGVKD. V was trimmed by 6 bases and J by 6 bases, leaving 17 bases between them. The CDR3 has 15 amino acids. The CDR3 nucleotides are TGTGCCATCAGGGCGGGCGGCAGGGGTTCCGGGGAGCTGTTTTTT. Its protein is CAIRAGGRGSGELFF.

This sequence joins TRBV7-3 and TRBJ2-3; D unclear. The CDR3 extends over 14 amino acids. The V gene lost 2 bases and the J gene lost 1 base, with 7 bases spanning the gap. The germline V gene encodes CDR1 SGHTA and CDR2 FQGTGA. The CDR3 DNA sequence: TGTGCCAGCAGCTTAGTCCCCGGCACAGATACGCAGTATTTT. Its protein product is CASSLVPGTDTQYF.

The chain uses TRBV27 and TRBJ1-1; TRBD1 is a possible D gene (6 bases). Looked up from germline, CDR1 is MNHEY and CDR2 is SMNVEV (reference sequence). V lost 5 bases and J lost 4, with 14 bases in between. This CDR3 has 14 residues. DNA for the CDR3: TGTGCCAGCAGTGTCCAGGGGTTTACCACTGAAGCTTTCTTT. Amino acid sequence: CASSVQGFTTEAFF.

The chain carries TRBV4-3 and TRBJ2-7; 7 bases map to TRBD1. After removal of 1 base from V and 5 bases from J, the junction contained 5 bases not matched to a gene. The CDR3 contains 14 residues. Germline CDR1 reads LGHNA; CDR2 reads YSLEER. The CDR3 sequence is CASSQGDSYDEQYF. CDR3 coding DNA: TGCGCCAGCAGCCAAGGGGACAGTTATGACGAGCAGTACTTC.

The rearrangement joins TRBV19 to TRBJ1-1; D unresolved. V shed 7 bases and J shed 0 bases, with 9 bases lying between them. Germline CDR1 is LNHDA and CDR2 is SQIVND (reference sequence). The CDR3 covers 13 residues. CDR3 in amino acids: CASNPSMNTEAFF. CDR3 bases: TGTGCCAGTAACCCAAGCATGAACACTGAAGCTTTCTTT.

The V gene is TRBV9, the J gene TRBJ2-3, with 10 bases matching TRBD2. The CDR3 sequence is 18 residues long. Germline V gives CDR1 SGDLS, CDR2 YYNGEE. Losses at the gene ends were 3 bases for V and 1 base for J; bases not matched to a gene: 11. The CDR3 loop reads CASSASGTSVSGTDTQYF. Here the CDR3 DNA reads TGTGCCAGCAGCGCCTCCGGGACTAGCGTTTCAGGCACAGATACGCAGTATTTT.

This clone was observed once. V usage is TRBV29-1 and J usage is TRBJ2-5; a weak D match, TRBD1 (6 bases). Matching the DNA end better, TRBJ2-7 makes the J call doubtful. Germline V gene lookup returns CDR1 SQVTM and CDR2 ANQGSEA. This CDR3 region has 14 residues. CDR3 sequence (DNA): TGCAGCGTTCTATGGGGGCTCAACTCCTACGAGCAGTACTTC. Its translation: CSVLWGLNSYEQYF.

The sample holds a few counts of this clone. The gene calls are TRBV19 and TRBJ1-5, with D hard to call. This CDR3 is built from 14 residues. Germline V gives CDR1 LNHDA, CDR2 SQIVND (reference sequence). V was trimmed by 3 bases and J by 5 bases, leaving 11 bases between them. CDR3 sequence (DNA): TGTGCCAGTAGTATTTGGGAGGGAGATCAGCCCCAGCATTTT. Its translation is CASSIWEGDQPQHF.

J is TRBJ2-7 and V is TRBV4-3; D unresolved. Germline V gene lookup returns CDR1 LGHNA and CDR2 YSLEER. CDR3 length equals 15 residues. The V end was cut by 0 bases, the J end by 3 bases, with 12 bases between. In DNA form, the CDR3 reads TGCGCCAGCAGCCAAGATACCGGGTCCAGCTACGAGCAGTACTTC. Translated: CASSQDTGSSYEQYF.

This chain uses TRBV4-1 with TRBJ2-7, with 7 bases lining up with TRBD2. The CDR3 loop spans 14 amino acids. V was pared by 0 bases and J by 3 bases, with 2 bases of the junction left unmatched. Germline CDR1 MGHRA, CDR2 YSYEKL. The CDR3 bases are TGCGCCAGCAGCCAAGATAGCGGGCGCTACGAGCAGTACTTC. Residues: CASSQDSGRYEQYF.

The CDR3 region is CSAPLYNEQFF. DNA of the CDR3: TGCAGTGCCCCACTCTACAATGAGCAGTTCTTC. The genes are TRBV20-1 and TRBJ2-1; D unclear. The CDR3 is 11 amino acids. Trimming stripped 6 bases from V and 3 bases from J, with 6 bases between. CDR1 is DFQATT, CDR2 SNEGSKA, per germline (reference sequence).

The chain employs TRBV5-8 and TRBJ2-5; tentative D call: TRBD1 (5 bases). Looked up from germline, CDR1 is SGHTS and CDR2 is YDEGEE. The V gene lost 1 base and the J gene lost 5 bases, with 15 bases spanning the gap. This CDR3 region has 15 residues. The CDR3 here is CASSLSDSSSETQYF. CDR3 nucleotide sequence: TGTGCCAGCAGCTTGAGTGACAGCTCTTCGGAGACCCAGTACTTC.

The chain is built from TRBV6-5 and TRBJ1-4; D remains unclear. The CDR3 extends over 12 amino acids. The germline CDR1 and CDR2 sequences are MNHEY and SVGAGI. With 10 bases removed from V and 3 bases from J, the gap between germline ends came to 9 bases. CDR3 region: CATSEANEKLFF. The CDR3, as DNA: TGTGCCACCTCGGAGGCTAATGAAAAACTGTTTTTT.

The chain recombines TRBV2 with TRBJ2-5; TRBD1 is a possible D gene (6 bases). The germline V gene has CDR1 SNHLY and CDR2 FYNNEI. The V end lost 3 bases, the J end lost 2 bases, and 10 bases lay between the germline ends. This CDR3 is 14 amino acids long. This chain's CDR3 is CASSDLTGQETQYF. The DNA of the CDR3 is TGTGCCAGCAGTGACTTGACAGGACAAGAGACCCAGTACTTC.

The chain is built from TRBV7-2 and TRBJ2-1, with 9 bases fitting TRBD2. This CDR3 is 15 amino acids long. The V segment lost 1 base and the J segment 9 bases; nucleotides outside the gene matches: 7. Germline CDR1 is SGHTA and CDR2 is FQGNSA. CDR3 coding DNA: TGTGCCAGCAGCTTAGGGCGGGGGGGCCTTGTTGAGCAGTTCTTC. It translates to CASSLGRGGLVEQFF.

The J gene is TRBJ2-7, the V gene TRBV19; 8 bases match TRBD1. Per germline, CDR1 LNHDA and CDR2 SQIVND (reference sequence). The trim removed 5 bases at V and 6 bases at J, leaving 12 bases unmatched. The length of the CDR3 is 15 residues. The CDR3 sequence is CASSSLTTGEAEQYF. Here the CDR3 DNA reads TGTGCCAGTAGTTCACTAACGACAGGGGAGGCCGAGCAGTACTTC.

The chain has TRBV7-6 and TRBJ2-5; D gene uncertain. Trimming shortened V by 5 bases and J by 4 bases, and 14 bases separated the two germline ends. The CDR3 is 14 residues long. Germline V gives CDR1 SGHVS, CDR2 FNYEAQ. The CDR3 sequence: CASSPVVESETQYF. In nucleotides, the CDR3 is TGTGCCAGCAGCCCCGTCGTTGAGTCAGAGACCCAGTACTTC.

The chain uses TRBV14 and TRBJ2-1, with TRBD1 as a possible D gene (5 bases). The germline V gene encodes CDR1 SGHDN and CDR2 FVKESK. The CDR3 spans 12 residues. The V and J ends lost 6 bases and 4 bases respectively, with 7 bases between them. For the CDR3, the DNA is TGTGCCAGCAGAGACAGTTACAATGAGCAGTTCTTC. Translation: CASRDSYNEQFF.

CDR3 sequence (DNA): TGTGCCAGCAGCCCATGGGCGGGGTCGGGGGAGACCCAGTACTTC. Translating gives CASSPWAGSGETQYF. This chain uses TRBV6-5 with TRBJ2-5; D possibly corresponds to TRBD2 (6 bases). The CDR3 totals 15 residues. Germline-derived CDR1 and CDR2 are MNHEY and SVGAGI. The germline V and J ends were trimmed by 6 bases and 5 bases, with 19 bases remaining between them.

This clone was seen more than once but under ten times. V gene TRBV4-1 combines with J gene TRBJ1-1, with D perhaps TRBD1 (6 bases). The CDR3 runs to 12 residues. CDR1 and CDR2 (germline): MGHRA, YSYEKL. V lost 4 bases and J 7 bases, leaving 10 bases between the germline ends. As DNA, the CDR3 is TGCGCCAGCAGCCGAGGGGGAAGTGAAGCTTTCTTT. Translated, it gives CASSRGGSEAFF.

This clone appeared a few times. This chain joins TRBV9 and TRBJ1-1; no clear D gene. Germline V gene sequence: CDR1 SGDLS, CDR2 YYNGEE. This CDR3 comprises 15 residues. Trimming cost V 0 bases and J 1 base, with 10 bases left between them. The chain's CDR3 is CASSVDSGRNTEAFF. DNA of the CDR3: TGTGCCAGCAGCGTAGATTCGGGAAGGAACACTGAAGCTTTCTTT. The variable domain in full, completed from reference TRBV9 and TRBJ1-1, reads DSGVTQTPKHLITATGQRVTLRCSPRSGDLSVYWYQQSLDQGLQFLIQYYNGEERAKGNILERFSAQQFPDLHSELNLSSLELGDSALYFCASSVDSGRNTEAFFGQGTRLTVV.